The clone carrying this TCR beta chain was detected ten times or more. What it recognizes is unknown. Disease duration under 2 months; hyperthyroidism patients were aged 18 to 65. What was amplified from RNA transcripts were TCR beta CDR3 regions. The HTBI primer set drove a first-round RT-PCR of the TCR CDR3. One entry per CDR3 protein, called by TCRdb with MiXCR from the multiplex PCR reads. This table has 200,000 to 250,000 distinct CDR3 sequences, approximately 20% appearing once. The sample originates from a study of T cells in Graves' hyperthyroidism and ophthalmopathy. Findings and caveats of the study: In the blood, most expanded thyroid clonotypes above 0.001 appeared as well. Researchers report that a 13 V-J model separated ophthalmopathy from stable hyperthyroidism.

The specimen sequenced was blood. The TCR originated in a man between 35 and 55 years old with Graves' hyperthyroidism.

CDR3 DNA: TGTGCCAGCAGTTATCAAGGGAATGAAGGCTACGAGCAGTACTTC. Residues: CASSYQGNEGYEQYF. The rearrangement joins TRBV6-6 to TRBJ2-7; no firm D call. The V and J ends lost 3 bases and 3 bases respectively, with 15 bases between them. The CDR3 loop spans 15 amino acids. Germline V gene data show CDR1 as MNHNY and CDR2 as SVGAGI (reference sequence).